Shown below are 20 T cell receptor beta chains from a single sample sequenced in a study of CD4 T cells in relation to SARS-CoV-2 and coronaviruses. Here immunoSEQ multiplex PCR was the method, and the copy in TCRdb shows in-frame clones only, minus some. The sample shows 23,000 or so clones, around 78% of them seen only once. Before the COVID-19 pandemic, during about 2010-2019, CD4+ T cells were taken from unexposed donors. After nine to ten days of culture, CD4+ T cells were isolated. What these receptors recognize is not known. The sequencing input was CD4+ T cells from PBMCs, cultured in vitro. The source is a human donor in good health.

The chain has TRBV30 and TRBJ1-5, with D possibly being TRBD1 (6 bases). CDR1 and CDR2 (germline): GTSNPN, SVGIG (reference sequence). The ends were cut back, 2 bases at V and 5 bases at J, with 10 bases in the middle. The CDR3 length is 13 residues. The CDR3 spells CAWSPRGDQPQHF. In nucleotides, the CDR3 is TGTGCCTGGAGTCCAAGGGGGGATCAGCCCCAGCATTTT.

The chain has TRBV7-2 and TRBJ2-3; D may be TRBD2 (7 bases). Germline CDR1 is SGHTA and CDR2 is FQGNSA. Trimming took off 0 bases at V and 2 bases at J, with 9 bases between the two ends. The CDR3 has 15 amino acids. This CDR3 is CASSLARGATDTQYF. Here the CDR3 DNA reads TGTGCCAGCAGCTTAGCACGGGGGGCCACAGATACGCAGTATTTT.

V is TRBV28 and J is TRBJ2-7; TRBD2 might be the D (5 bases). With 5 bases removed from V and 1 base from J, the gap between germline ends came to 18 bases. The CDR3 is 16 residues long. Looked up from germline, CDR1 is MDHEN and CDR2 is SYDVKM. CDR3 region: CASSPTGELRSYEQYF. The CDR3 DNA sequence: TGTGCCAGCAGTCCAACCGGGGAACTCAGATCCTACGAGCAGTACTTC.

This clone was detected only a few times. The chain carries TRBV25-1 and TRBJ1-2, with D hard to call. CDR1 is MGHDK, CDR2 SYGVNS, per germline. Trimming shortened V by 2 bases and J by 6 bases, and 16 bases separated the two germline ends. The length of the CDR3 is 15 residues. The CDR3 reads CASSEGDQVNDGYTF. DNA of the CDR3: TGTGCCAGCAGTGAAGGTGACCAGGTTAATGATGGCTACACCTTC.

The gene calls are TRBV20-1 and TRBJ2-4; 7 nucleotides align to TRBD2. Looked up from germline, CDR1 is DFQATT and CDR2 is SNEGSKA (reference sequence). The V segment lost 3 bases and the J segment 6 bases; nucleotides outside the gene matches: 5. This CDR3 is built from 13 residues. CDR3 DNA: TGCAGTGCTAGTGACGGGAGGCTAAACATTCAGTACTTC. This sequence encodes CSASDGRLNIQYF.

The chain has TRBV7-6 and TRBJ2-7; D may be TRBD2 (6 bases). The V and J ends lost 1 base and 6 bases respectively, with 19 bases between them. Germline V gene sequence: CDR1 SGHVS, CDR2 FNYEAQ. The CDR3 is 16 residues long. DNA of the CDR3: TGTGCCAGCAGCTTAGTTGGCGGCAGGCTGGAGGGCGAGCAGTACTTC. Translating it yields CASSLVGGRLEGEQYF.

V is TRBV19 and J is TRBJ2-3, with D uncertain. V lost 3 bases, J lost 7 bases, and 14 bases lay in between. The CDR3 spans 14 residues. Germline assignment: CDR1 LNHDA and CDR2 SQIVND (reference sequence). This CDR3 reads CASSIGAEGNTQYF. The CDR3 nucleotides read TGTGCCAGTAGTATCGGAGCCGAAGGAAATACGCAGTATTTT.

The V and J genes are TRBV6-7 and TRBJ2-7; D is uncertain. TRBV6-7 belongs to the ORF category, with a function that is uncertain. The CDR3 spans 15 residues. The ends were cut back, 5 bases at V and 0 bases at J, with 14 bases in the middle. In DNA form, the CDR3 reads TGTGCCAGCAGTGAAGAAGGAAGGAGCTCCTACGAGCAGTACTTC. Translation: CASSEEGRSSYEQYF.

This clone was observed once. The chain carries TRBV7-9 and TRBJ1-5, with D perhaps TRBD1 (6 bases). CDR3 length: 15 amino acids. Per germline, CDR1 SEHNR and CDR2 FQNEAQ (reference sequence). V dropped 1 base and J dropped 5 bases, with 12 bases sitting between them. The CDR3 loop is CASSLGGTHYQPQHF. Here the CDR3 DNA reads TGTGCCAGCAGCTTAGGGGGGACACACTATCAGCCCCAGCATTTT.

The chain recombines TRBV10-3 with TRBJ2-5; no definite D call. V was shortened by 0 bases and J by 3 bases, with 11 bases between the two germline ends. Germline V gene lookup returns CDR1 ENHRY and CDR2 SYGVKD. The CDR3 has 15 residues. Here the CDR3 reads CAISESIGLEETQYF. CDR3 nucleotide sequence: TGTGCCATCAGTGAGTCGATTGGGCTAGAAGAGACCCAGTACTTC.

The chain uses TRBV6-5 and TRBJ1-1; tentative D call: TRBD1 (6 bases). The CDR3 has 16 residues. Germline V lookup: CDR1 MNHEY, CDR2 SVGAGI. V lost 0 bases to trimming and J lost 1 base, with 12 bases between them. CDR3 in amino acids: CASSYSGAGKNTEAFF. As DNA, the CDR3 is TGTGCCAGCAGTTACTCGGGGGCAGGAAAGAACACTGAAGCTTTCTTT.

The V call is TRBV28, the J call TRBJ2-5, with a possible D match to TRBD2 (6 bases). The V end lost 8 bases, the J end lost 1 base, and 14 bases lay between the germline ends. Germline V lookup: CDR1 MDHEN, CDR2 SYDVKM. There are 14 residues in the CDR3. CDR3 amino acids: CASSGSGFQETQYF. The DNA of the CDR3 is TGTGCCAGCTCCGGGAGTGGATTCCAAGAGACCCAGTACTTC.

The chain carries TRBV7-2 and TRBJ2-3; the match to TRBD2 covers 7 bases. The CDR3 covers 17 residues. The V segment lost 1 base and the J segment 4 bases; nucleotides outside the gene matches: 11. Germline V gene sequence: CDR1 SGHTA, CDR2 FQGNSA. CDR3 residues: CASSLVGGGRASDTQYF. The CDR3 nucleotides are TGTGCCAGCAGCTTAGTGGGGGGTGGGAGGGCCTCAGATACGCAGTATTTT.

This chain connects TRBV5-1 to TRBJ2-3; unclear D gene. The CDR3 is made up of 16 amino acids. The germline CDR1 and CDR2 sequences are SGHRS and YFSETQ. V lost 4 bases and J lost 3, with 18 bases in between. In DNA, the CDR3 is TGCGCCAGCAGCCTGTCGGGCAGGACGTTTACAGATACGCAGTATTTT. This encodes CASSLSGRTFTDTQYF.

The rearrangement joins TRBV6-5 to TRBJ1-1, with a possible D match to TRBD1 (5 bases). The V and J ends lost 6 bases and 1 base respectively, with 12 bases between them. The CDR3 has 14 amino acids. CDR1 is MNHEY and CDR2 is SVGAGI in the germline V gene. The CDR3 loop reads CASRGSGGNTEAFF. As DNA, the CDR3 is TGTGCCAGCAGGGGTTCGGGGGGGAACACTGAAGCTTTCTTT.

This CDR3 reads CASSLADPGTGGLGYTF. CDR3 DNA sequence: TGTGCCAGCAGCTTAGCGGATCCCGGGACAGGGGGGCTTGGCTACACCTTC. J is TRBJ1-2 and V is TRBV7-8; 11 bases are shared with TRBD1. J was trimmed by 7 bases and V by 0 bases; bases with no gene match: 10. The CDR3 has 17 amino acids. Germline V gene lookup returns CDR1 SGHVS and CDR2 FQNEAQ. The variable domain in full, completed from reference TRBV7-8 and TRBJ1-2, reads GAGVSQSPRYKVAKRGQDVALRCDPISGHVSLFWYQQALGQGPEFLTYFQNEAQLDKSGLPSDRFFAERPEGSVSTLKIQRTQQEDSAVYLCASSLADPGTGGLGYTFGSGTRLTVV.

This chain links TRBV6-5 with TRBJ1-2; the D gene is possibly TRBD1 (5 bases). CDR3 length equals 14 residues. V gave up 0 bases and J gave up 4 bases, with 9 bases separating them. In germline, CDR1 is MNHEY, CDR2 SVGAGI. CDR3 DNA sequence: TGTGCCAGCAGTTACTCGGGGCAATTCTATGGCTACACCTTC. Amino acids: CASSYSGQFYGYTF.

The sample holds a few counts of this clone. The chain couples TRBV7-6 to TRBJ2-3; D not resolved. Germline CDR1 and CDR2: SGHVS and FNYEAQ. V gave up 5 bases and J gave up 0 bases, with 12 bases separating them. This CDR3 spans 15 amino acids. The CDR3 loop reads CASSPRFLSTDTQYF. The CDR3 nucleotides read TGTGCCAGCAGCCCCCGGTTCCTAAGCACAGATACGCAGTATTTT. Full variable domain (rest looked up from reference TRBV7-6 and TRBJ2-3): GAGVSQSPRYKVTKRGQDVALRCDPISGHVSLYWYRQALGQGPEFLTYFNYEAQQDKSGLPNDRFSAERPEGSISTLTIQRTEQRDSAMYRCASSPRFLSTDTQYFGPGTRLTVL.

The chain is built from TRBV7-2 and TRBJ2-7; the match to TRBD2 covers 8 bases. Germline V gene lookup returns CDR1 SGHTA and CDR2 FQGNSA. There are 15 residues in the CDR3. V gave up 1 base and J gave up 3 bases; unmatched junction bases: 5. CDR3: CASSLDGGVYYEQYF. CDR3 sequence (DNA): TGTGCCAGCAGCTTAGACGGGGGGGTCTACTACGAGCAGTACTTC.

The J gene is TRBJ2-2, the V gene TRBV7-9; D remains unclear. CDR1 SEHNR and CDR2 FQNEAQ come from the germline V gene (reference sequence). The CDR3 has 11 amino acids. Trimming stripped 8 bases from V and 8 bases from J, with 9 bases between. CDR3 sequence reads: CASQDRGELFF. CDR3 sequence (DNA): TGTGCCAGCCAGGACCGAGGGGAGCTGTTTTTT. The full variable domain, in which reference TRBV7-9 and TRBJ2-2 provide the parts outside the CDR3, is DTGVSQNPRHKITKRGQNVTFRCDPISEHNRLYWYRQTLGQGPEFLTYFQNEAQLEKSRLLSDRFSAERPKGSFSTLEIQRTEQGDSAMYLCASQDRGELFFGEGSRLTVL.